One T cell receptor beta chain is described in this entry. The data belong to a study of blood T cell repertoires in COVID-19. At the level of the study: Material from acute and convalescent COVID-19 was sourced from the United States, Italy and Spain.

Using immunoSEQ multiplex PCR, the repertoire was profiled, and TCRdb retains in-frame clones only, with some absent. The sample consists of 90,000 to 110,000 clones, 81% of them appearing once. The CDR3 runs to 15 residues. Unmatched junction bases numbered 3, after V lost 4 bases and J lost 0 bases. CDR1 SGHNT and CDR2 YYREEE come from the germline V gene (reference sequence). V gene TRBV5-4 combines with J gene TRBJ2-1, with 8 bases identical to TRBD2. This TCR derives from a woman in her seventies with acute or convalescent COVID-19. The sample was peripheral blood. This chain's CDR3 is CASSPTSGSYNEQFF. The CDR3 bases are TGTGCCAGCAGCCCTACTAGCGGCTCCTACAATGAGCAGTTCTTC.